This TCR beta chain was sequenced in a study of blood T cell repertoires in COVID-19. Profiling relied on immunoSEQ multiplex PCR, and the TCRdb table lists in-frame clones only, not all of them. Of about 59,000 clones listed, 65% to 85% were seen once; the top ten hold 3.2%. Germline CDR1 reads LNHDA; CDR2 reads SQIVND (reference sequence). The CDR3 sequence is 17 residues long. Trimming removed 4 bases at V and 3 bases at J, with 22 bases between. The specimen was peripheral blood. The chain has TRBV19 and TRBJ2-7; D is possibly TRBD2 (6 bases). This TCR was sampled from a man aged 55 to 70 with acute or convalescent COVID-19. This CDR3 reads CASSTQAAGQRVYEQYF. CDR3 nucleotides: TGTGCCAGTAGTACCCAGGCTGCGGGGCAGAGGGTCTACGAGCAGTACTTC.